This TCR beta chain was recorded in a study of T cell repertoires in cytomegalovirus infection. Study as a whole: Newly reported HLA-C-restricted and thoroughly characterized HLA-B-restricted CMV epitopes were employed. It was the public TCR beta signatures that indicated both CMV infection and matching HLA type.

Germline CDR1 reads DFQATT; CDR2 reads SNEGSKA (reference sequence). V shed 6 bases, J shed 2 bases, and the junction held 6 bases outside the gene matches. This CDR3 is built from 13 residues. TCRdb re-analysed the reads in MiXCR, keeping a single row per CDR3 protein. This table holds approximately 350,000 distinct CDR3 sequences, approximately 35% found once. Whole-study results and caveats: What dominated the ex vivo response were HLA-C-restricted CMV-specific TCR beta clonotypes. Carriers of CMV plus the relevant HLA were identified by cumulative public TCR beta family frequency.

This clonotype turned up a few times. The antigen is undetermined. The source is a human donor in good health (CMV status not recorded). Some clones in this sample may be carry-over from other donors' samples. The chain links TRBV20-1 to TRBJ1-2, with 7 bases matching TRBD1. Sequenced here: cultured PBMCs, sampled from culture after CMV antigen stimulation. The chain's CDR3 is CSAPGQRNYGYTF. CDR3 DNA sequence: TGCAGTGCCCCGGGACAGCGAAACTATGGCTACACCTTC.